This T cell receptor beta chain was captured in a study of T cell responses to AZD1222 COVID-19 vaccine. About this clone: As yet, its antigen is unknown.

Only in-frame clones appear in the TCRdb table, and some are missing; sequencing was by immunoSEQ multiplex PCR. The table records roughly 150,000 clones, less than 95% of them present only once. Per the germline V gene, CDR1 is MRHNA and CDR2 is SNTAGT. CDR3 length equals 15 residues. V dropped 5 bases and J dropped 4; count of bases not matched to a gene: 3. Overall study results and limits: In all cases, repertoires were sampled only after the peak T cell response. There were mostly white British donors and more females than males, and clonal diversity was possibly underestimated.

The sample here was peripheral blood, taken on day 0 of AZD1222 vaccination. This chain joins TRBV6-4 and TRBJ2-3; 13 bases map to TRBD2. This clonotype originated in an adult in good health. In DNA form, the CDR3 reads TGTGCCAGCAGTCCCACTAGCGGGGGGGCAGATACGCAGTATTTT. This encodes CASSPTSGGADTQYF.